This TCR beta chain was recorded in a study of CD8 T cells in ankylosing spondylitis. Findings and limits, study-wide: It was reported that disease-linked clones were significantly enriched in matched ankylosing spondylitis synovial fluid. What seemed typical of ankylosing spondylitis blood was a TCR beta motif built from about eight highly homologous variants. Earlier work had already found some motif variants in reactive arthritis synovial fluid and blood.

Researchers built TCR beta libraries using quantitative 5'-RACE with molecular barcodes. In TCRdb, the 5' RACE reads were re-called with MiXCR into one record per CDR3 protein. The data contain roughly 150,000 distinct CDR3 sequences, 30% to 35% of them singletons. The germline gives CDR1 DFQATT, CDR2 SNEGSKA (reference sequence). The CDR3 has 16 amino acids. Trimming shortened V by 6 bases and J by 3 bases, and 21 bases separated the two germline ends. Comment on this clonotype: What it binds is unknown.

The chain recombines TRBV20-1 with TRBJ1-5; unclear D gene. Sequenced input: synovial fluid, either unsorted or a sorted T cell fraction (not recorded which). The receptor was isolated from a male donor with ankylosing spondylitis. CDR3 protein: CSASKGPGNFNQPQHF. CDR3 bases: TGCAGTGCCTCAAAAGGTCCAGGCAACTTCAATCAGCCCCAGCATTTT.